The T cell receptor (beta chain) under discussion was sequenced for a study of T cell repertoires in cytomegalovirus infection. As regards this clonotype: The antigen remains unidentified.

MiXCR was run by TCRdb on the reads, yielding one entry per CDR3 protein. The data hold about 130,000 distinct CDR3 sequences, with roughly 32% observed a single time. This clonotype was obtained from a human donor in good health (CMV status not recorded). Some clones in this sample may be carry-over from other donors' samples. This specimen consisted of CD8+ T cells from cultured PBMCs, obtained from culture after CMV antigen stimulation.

The CDR3 DNA follows: TGTGCCAGCAGTTTATGCGGGGGGCCTTACAATGAGCAGTTCTTC. This encodes CASSLCGGPYNEQFF. The rearrangement links TRBV28 to TRBJ2-1; TRBD2 is a possible D gene (7 bases). Germline CDR1 reads MDHEN; CDR2 reads SYDVKM. The CDR3 contains 15 residues. Between the trimmed V and J ends, which lost 0 bases and 4 bases, there was a span of 10 bases. The variable domain in full, completed from reference TRBV28 and TRBJ2-1, reads DVKVTQSSRYLVKRTGEKVFLECVQDMDHENMFWYRQDPGLGLRLIYFSYDVKMKEKGDIPEGYSVSREKKERFSLILESASTNQTSMYLCASSLCGGPYNEQFFGPGTRLTVL.